Listed below are T cell receptor beta chains from one sample, sequenced in a study of breast tumors, draining lymph nodes, adjacent tissues. TCRdb re-called the multiplex PCR reads with MiXCR, one entry per CDR3 protein. The table includes around 140,000 distinct CDR3 sequences, 20% to 25% detected once. The sequenced sample was axillary lymph node tissue. These receptors were taken from a female donor with breast cancer. Some clones in this sample may be carry-over from other donors' samples. Both conserved end residues are part of each CDR3. The D gene is left open where the match is weak. Clone size is shown for a subset of rows, as once, few, many or a class of expanded clone.

D: TRBD1; V: TRBV5-4; J: TRBJ2-1; size: .; CDR3: CVSSSDRGAYNEQFF; DNA: TGTGTCAGCAGTTCCGACAGGGGGGCCTACAATGAGCAGTTCTTC
D: TRBD2; V: TRBV25-1; J: TRBJ2-1; size: many; CDR3: CASSDSTGTSFRNEQFF; DNA: TGTGCCAGCAGCGACTCAACCGGGACTAGCTTTCGGAATGAGCAGTTCTTC
D: .; V: TRBV3-1; J: TRBJ2-2; size: few; CDR3: CASSRVGFSPPGELFF; DNA: TGTGCCAGCAGCCGAGTGGGCTTTAGTCCGCCGGGGGAGCTGTTTTTT
D: .; V: TRBV27; J: TRBJ2-5; size: .; CDR3: CASSWAGQEAQYF; DNA: TGTGCCAGCAGTTGGGCAGGTCAAGAGGCCCAGTACTTC
D: .; V: TRBV6-2/TRBV6-3; J: TRBJ2-1; size: few; CDR3: CASTTLSSYNEQFF; DNA: TGTGCCAGCACAACCCTGAGCTCCTACAATGAGCAGTTCTTC
D: .; V: TRBV5-1; J: TRBJ2-5; size: many; CDR3: CASSLTDQETQYF; DNA: TGCGCCAGCAGCCTGACAGACCAAGAGACCCAGTACTTC
D: .; V: TRBV28; J: TRBJ2-2; size: .; CDR3: CASSSTGSGTGELFF; DNA: TGTGCCAGCAGCTCCACAGGGTCGGGCACCGGGGAGCTGTTTTTT
D: TRBD2; V: TRBV4-1; J: TRBJ2-1; size: few; CDR3: CASSQGVRGRAFYNEQFF; DNA: TGCGCCAGCAGCCAAGGGGTTCGGGGGAGGGCCTTCTACAATGAGCAGTTCTTC
D: TRBD2; V: TRBV9; J: TRBJ2-1; size: many; CDR3: CASSALAGGPNEQFF; DNA: TGTGCCAGCAGCGCACTAGCGGGAGGGCCGAATGAGCAGTTCTTC
D: TRBD2; V: TRBV5-6; J: TRBJ2-1; size: many; CDR3: CASSSSGRALNEQFF; DNA: TGTGCCAGCAGCTCGAGCGGGAGGGCCCTCAATGAGCAGTTCTTC
D: .; V: TRBV24-1; J: TRBJ2-1; size: many; CDR3: CATSDTPAVDEQFF; DNA: TGTGCCACCAGTGATACCCCGGCCGTGGATGAGCAGTTCTTC
D: .; V: TRBV7-3; J: TRBJ2-1; size: many; CDR3: CASSLAQDYNEQFF; DNA: TGTGCCAGCAGCTTAGCTCAGGACTACAATGAGCAGTTCTTC
D: .; V: TRBV4-2; J: TRBJ2-4; size: .; CDR3: CASSQEGIQYF; DNA: TGTGCCAGCAGCCAAGAAGGCATTCAGTACTTC